This T cell receptor beta chain is drawn from a study of T cell responses to AZD1222 COVID-19 vaccine. Study-wide results and caveats: Close to half of spike-specific TCRs reportedly recognize unmutated variant regions.

The germline CDR1 and CDR2 sequences are SGHTA and FQGNSA. V dropped 1 base and J dropped 8 bases, with 11 bases sitting between them. There are 13 residues in the CDR3. A remark on this clone: Its antigen is unknown.

Sequenced by immunoSEQ multiplex PCR; TCRdb stores in-frame clones only, minus some. The sample holds about 100,000 clones; about 89% are singletons and the top ten take 4.2%. J is TRBJ1-2 and V is TRBV7-2; D possibly corresponds to TRBD1 (5 bases). The sequencing here drew on peripheral blood, taken on day 0 of MenACWY control vaccination. The TCR originated in an adult in good health. CDR3 residues: CASSLVREGGYTF. CDR3 nucleotides: TGTGCCAGCAGCTTAGTCAGGGAGGGGGGCTACACCTTC.